Listed here are 17 T cell receptor beta chains from one sample, sequenced in a study of blood T cells in healthy people across ages. Next came a second PCR, run for about 6 to 11 cycles, which used a sample-barcoded 5' primer along with a J-beta primer mix. TCRdb redid the calling of the 5' RACE reads with MiXCR, one entry per CDR3 protein. The table has approximately 810,000 distinct CDR3 sequences, more than 25% seen once. The specimen sequenced was blood. The receptors were sampled from an elderly woman in good health.

Points on this clonotype: Relative to the germline gene, one junction end is altered; a read error may explain this. This chain uses TRBV12-3 or TRBV12-4 with TRBJ2-3; D is unresolved. The CDR3 sequence is 17 residues long. The CDR3 here is CASSLAQTALSTDAQYF. The CDR3 DNA reads as TGTGCCAGCAGTTTAGCGCAAACAGCCCTCAGCACAGATGCGCAATATTTT.

The chain combines TRBV7-9 with TRBJ1-6; the D is unclear. Between the trimmed V and J ends, which lost 2 bases and 8 bases, there was a span of 10 bases. Germline lookup yields CDR1 SEHNR and CDR2 FQNEAQ (reference sequence). The CDR3 runs to 14 residues. CDR3 bases: TGTGCCAGCAGCTTAAAGGGTGAGGATTCACCCCTCCACTTT. It yields the protein CASSLKGEDSPLHF.

This clonotype was picked up a small number of times. The rearrangement links TRBV20-1 to TRBJ2-7; 11 bases align to TRBD2. Trimming took 3 bases from V and 5 from J; bases not matched to a gene: 9. The CDR3 has 15 residues. Germline CDR1 is DFQATT and CDR2 is SNEGSKA (reference sequence). The CDR3 sequence: CSARGLAATSHEQYF. The CDR3 DNA is TGCAGTGCTAGGGGACTAGCGGCTACGTCCCACGAGCAGTACTTC.

This clonotype has more than one count but fewer than ten. This chain uses TRBV20-1 with TRBJ2-2; TRBD1 matches at 10 bases. The CDR3 spans 15 residues. J was trimmed by 0 bases and V by 6 bases; bases with no gene match: 4. Per germline, CDR1 DFQATT and CDR2 SNEGSKA (reference sequence). The CDR3 spells CSARTGGANTGELFF. The CDR3 DNA reads TGCAGTGCAAGGACAGGGGGTGCGAACACCGGGGAGCTGTTTTTT.

A single count supports this clonotype. The gene calls are TRBV6-2 or TRBV6-3 and TRBJ1-1, with D hard to call. V lost 4 bases, J lost 0 bases, and 12 bases lay in between. This CDR3 spans 15 amino acids. Germline V CDR1 and CDR2: MNHEY, SVGEGT. The CDR3 region is CASSLWRLMNTEAFF. In nucleotides, the CDR3 is TGTGCCAGCAGTTTATGGAGGCTGATGAACACTGAAGCTTTCTTT.

As concerns this clonotype: Being one base from a much bigger clone, this may be a read error. The chain combines TRBV15 with TRBJ2-3; tentative D call: TRBD1 (6 bases). The CDR3 loop spans 15 amino acids. Germline CDR1 reads LNHNV; CDR2 reads YYDKDF (reference sequence). The CDR3 is CTTSKRQASTDTQYF. The CDR3 bases are TGTACCACCAGCAAACGACAGGCTAGCACAGATACGCAGTATTTT.

This clonotype was observed many times. CDR3 amino acids: CASSSYPPRGSSYNEQFF. In DNA, the CDR3 is TGTGCCAGCAGCTCTTATCCTCCCCGTGGCAGCTCCTACAATGAGCAGTTCTTC. The V and J genes are TRBV7-2 and TRBJ2-1; D is unresolved. This CDR3 has 18 amino acids. Germline lookup yields CDR1 SGHTA and CDR2 FQGNSA. V lost 4 bases to trimming and J lost 0 bases, with 19 bases between them.

This clonotype came up many times. V gene TRBV5-1 combines with J gene TRBJ2-6, with D tentatively TRBD1 or TRBD2 (5 bases each). V was pared by 4 bases and J by 0 bases, with 17 bases between. The CDR3 loop spans 18 amino acids. CDR1 and CDR2 from the germline V gene are SGHRS and YFSETQ. In nucleotides, the CDR3 is TGCGCCAGCAGCGAACGGGGACGTCGAATCTCTGGGGCCAACGTCCTGACTTTC. Translating gives CASSERGRRISGANVLTF.

This clonotype was seen at least ten times. The CDR3 sequence: CASSSGTGGVVDGYTF. The CDR3 DNA sequence: TGCGCCAGCAGTTCCGGGACAGGGGGAGTAGTAGACGGCTACACCTTC. The chain joins TRBV5-1 to TRBJ1-2, with 11 nucleotides matching TRBD1. CDR1 is SGHRS, CDR2 YFSETQ, per germline. This CDR3 contains 16 residues. Losses at the gene ends were 5 bases for V and 8 bases for J; bases not matched to a gene: 14.

The table lists this clonotype with many counts. This chain joins TRBV20-1 and TRBJ2-5; perhaps D is TRBD1 or TRBD2 (5 bases each). This CDR3 has 13 amino acids. The germline gives CDR1 DFQATT, CDR2 SNEGSKA (reference sequence). The V end lost 6 bases, the J end lost 6 bases, and 17 bases lay between the germline ends. The CDR3: CSASPWDVKTQYF. The CDR3 bases are TGCAGTGCCTCGCCGTGGGACGTGAAGACCCAGTACTTC.

This clonotype has a single count. This clone may be a read error of a much larger clone one base away. CDR3 amino acids: CTSRDPGSPKPQHF. The CDR3 DNA reads TGTACCAGCAGAGACCCGGGCAGCCCTAAGCCCCAGCATTTT. The chain uses TRBV6-2 or TRBV6-3 and TRBJ1-5; D is ambiguous. This CDR3 contains 14 residues. Germline loops: CDR1 MNHEY, CDR2 SVGEGT.

Of note for this clonotype: A read error is possible here, since a much larger clone lies one base away. This chain joins TRBV9 and TRBJ2-3, with D perhaps given as TRBD1 or TRBD2 (6 bases each). Germline V gives CDR1 SGDLS, CDR2 YYNGEE. This CDR3 has 15 amino acids. CDR3 residues: CASSSGGSEADTRYF. The DNA for the CDR3 is TGTGCCAGCAGCTCCGGGGGCTCCGAGGCAGATACGCGGTATTTT.

This clonotype was found a few times. The germline gene is not matched at one end of the junction; a read error may be the cause. The chain links TRBV4-2 to TRBJ1-4; TRBD1 matches 7 bases. The CDR3 covers 16 residues. Germline assignment: CDR1 LGHNA and CDR2 YNFKEQ. CDR3 amino acids: CASSQATGAGNEKRFF. The CDR3 region has the DNA TGTGCCAGCAGCCAGGCTACAGGGGCGGGTAATGAAAAACGGTTTTTT.

This chain links TRBV10-3 with TRBJ2-1, with D possibly TRBD2 on 6 matching bases. Germline CDR1 ENHRY, CDR2 SYGVKD. The CDR3 runs 15 residues. V shed 3 bases and J shed 9 bases, with 18 bases lying between them. This CDR3 reads CAISDGNPSEGEQFF. The CDR3, as DNA: TGTGCCATCAGTGATGGAAACCCTAGCGAGGGTGAGCAGTTCTTC.

This sequence joins TRBV5-1 and TRBJ2-5; no clear D gene. Near its end, the DNA agrees better with TRBJ2-7, so the J call may be wrong. CDR3 length: 15 residues. Per the germline V gene, CDR1 is SGHRS and CDR2 is YFSETQ. In DNA, the CDR3 is TGCGCCAGCAGCTTGCTAGGCGGTGGGGCCTACGAGCAGTACTTC. Protein sequence: CASSLLGGGAYEQYF.

This clonotype came up once. The CDR3 DNA reads as TGCGCCAGCAGCCAAGATCCTAACGGCAGGGACTACGAGCAGTACTTC. The encoded protein is CASSQDPNGRDYEQYF. This chain uses TRBV4-3 with TRBJ2-7, with a tentative D call TRBD1 (5 bases). Between the trimmed V and J ends, which lost 0 bases and 3 bases, there was a span of 15 bases. This CDR3 has 16 amino acids. Germline CDR1 reads LGHNA; CDR2 reads YSLEER.

At least ten counts were recorded for this clonotype. The rearrangement joins TRBV20-1 to TRBJ2-5; TRBD1 matches 7 bases. CDR1 and CDR2 (germline): DFQATT, SNEGSKA (reference sequence). The CDR3 extends over 13 amino acids. Trimming took 7 bases from V and 11 from J; bases not matched to a gene: 16. In DNA form, the CDR3 reads TGCAGTGAATTGGACAGGCTCAACAATGAGCAGTACTTC. It translates to CSELDRLNNEQYF.